This T cell receptor beta chain was identified in a study of control samples from healthy donors and cancer patients. CDR1 is SGHNT and CDR2 is YYREEE in the germline V gene (reference sequence). The CDR3 is 15 amino acids. V shed 2 bases and J 3 bases; nucleotides not matched to a gene: 2. Data came from immunoSEQ multiplex PCR; TCRdb stores just in-frame clones and leaves some out. The sample contains about 83,000 clones, roughly 91% of which appear only once. The sequencing input was blood. This chain joins TRBV5-4 and TRBJ2-2, with 9 bases identical to TRBD1. This TCR was sampled from a man over 45 in good health. The CDR3 protein is CASSFWDRDTGELFF. For the CDR3, the DNA is TGTGCCAGCAGCTTTTGGGACAGGGACACCGGGGAGCTGTTTTTT. The full variable domain, with the rest looked up from reference TRBV5-4 and TRBJ2-2, is ETGVTQSPTHLIKTRGQQVTLRCSSQSGHNTVSWYQQALGQGPQFIFQYYREEENGRGNFPPRFSGLQFPNYSSELNVNALELDDSALYLCASSFWDRDTGELFFGEGSRLTVL.